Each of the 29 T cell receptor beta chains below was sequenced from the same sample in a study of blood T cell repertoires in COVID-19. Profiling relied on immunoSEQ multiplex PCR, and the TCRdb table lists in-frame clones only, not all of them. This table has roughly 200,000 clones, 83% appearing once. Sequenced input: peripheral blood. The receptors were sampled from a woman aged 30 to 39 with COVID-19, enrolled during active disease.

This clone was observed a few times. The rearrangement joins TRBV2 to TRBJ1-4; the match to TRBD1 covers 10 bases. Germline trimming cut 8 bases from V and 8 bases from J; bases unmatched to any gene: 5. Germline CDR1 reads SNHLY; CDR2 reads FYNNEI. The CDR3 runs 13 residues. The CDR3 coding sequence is TGTGCCAGCGGAGGGACAGGGGAAGAAAAACTGTTTTTT. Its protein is CASGGTGEEKLFF.

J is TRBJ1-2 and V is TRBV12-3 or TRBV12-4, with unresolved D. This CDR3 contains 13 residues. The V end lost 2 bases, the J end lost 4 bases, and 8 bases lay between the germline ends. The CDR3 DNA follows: TGTGCCAGCAGTTTAAAGTACAGCTATGGCTACACCTTC. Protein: CASSLKYSYGYTF.

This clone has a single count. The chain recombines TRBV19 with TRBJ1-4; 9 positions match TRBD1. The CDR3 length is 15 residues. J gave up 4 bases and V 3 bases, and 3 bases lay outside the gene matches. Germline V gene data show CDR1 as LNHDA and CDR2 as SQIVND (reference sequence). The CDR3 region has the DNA TGTGCCAGTAGTATCGGGACAGGGAGTAATGAAAAACTGTTTTTT. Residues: CASSIGTGSNEKLFF. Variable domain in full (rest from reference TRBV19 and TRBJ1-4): DGGITQSPKYLFRKEGQNVTLSCEQNLNHDAMYWYRQDPGQGLRLIYYSQIVNDFQKGDIAEGYSVSREKKESFPLTVTSAQKNPTAFYLCASSIGTGSNEKLFFGSGTQLSVL.

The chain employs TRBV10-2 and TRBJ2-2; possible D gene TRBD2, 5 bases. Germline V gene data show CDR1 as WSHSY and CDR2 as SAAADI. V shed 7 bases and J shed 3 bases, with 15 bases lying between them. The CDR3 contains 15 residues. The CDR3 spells CASKNGLAHTGELFF. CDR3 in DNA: TGCGCCAGCAAGAACGGGCTAGCCCACACCGGGGAGCTGTTTTTT.

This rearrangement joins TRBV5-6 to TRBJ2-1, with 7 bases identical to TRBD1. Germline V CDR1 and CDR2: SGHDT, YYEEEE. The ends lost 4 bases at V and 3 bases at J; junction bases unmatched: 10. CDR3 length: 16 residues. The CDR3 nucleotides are TGTGCCAGCAGCCAAAACAGGGGTGGGGTCTACAATGAGCAGTTCTTC. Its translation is CASSQNRGGVYNEQFF.

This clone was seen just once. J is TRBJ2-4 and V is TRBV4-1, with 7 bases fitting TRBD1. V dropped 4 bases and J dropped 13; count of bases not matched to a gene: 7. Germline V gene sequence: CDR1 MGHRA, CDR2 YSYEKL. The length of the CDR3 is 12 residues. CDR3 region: CASSRIGTEQYF. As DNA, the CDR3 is TGCGCCAGCAGCCGTATTGGGACAGAACAGTACTTC.

In nucleotides, the CDR3 is TGTGCCAGCAGCTTGAGGGGGGGAGCCAATCAGCCCCAGCATTTT. Its translation: CASSLRGGANQPQHF. The chain joins TRBV7-2 to TRBJ1-5, with D perhaps TRBD1 (6 bases). Germline assignment: CDR1 SGHTA and CDR2 FQGNSA. There are 15 residues in the CDR3. Trimming shortened V by 3 bases and J by 3 bases, and 12 bases separated the two germline ends.

This CDR3 is CATSSVTSEAFF. The CDR3 DNA sequence: TGTGCCACCAGTTCCGTCACCAGTGAAGCTTTCTTT. The genes are TRBV24-1 and TRBJ1-1; D unresolved. The V end lost 6 bases, the J end lost 7 bases, and 11 bases lay between the germline ends. The germline CDR1 and CDR2 sequences are KGHDR and SFDVKD. This CDR3 contains 12 residues.

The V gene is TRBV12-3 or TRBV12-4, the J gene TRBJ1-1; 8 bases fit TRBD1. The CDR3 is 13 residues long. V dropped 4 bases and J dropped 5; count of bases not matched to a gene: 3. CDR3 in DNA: TGTGCCAGCAGTTCGCAGGGGGCGACTGAAGCTTTCTTT. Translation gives CASSSQGATEAFF.

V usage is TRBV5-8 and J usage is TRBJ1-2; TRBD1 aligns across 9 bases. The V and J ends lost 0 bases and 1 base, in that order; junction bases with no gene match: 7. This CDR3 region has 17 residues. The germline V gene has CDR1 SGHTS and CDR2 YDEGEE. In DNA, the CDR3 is TGTGCCAGCAGCTTGGTAGGACAGGGGATCCGTAACTATGGCTACACCTTC. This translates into CASSLVGQGIRNYGYTF.

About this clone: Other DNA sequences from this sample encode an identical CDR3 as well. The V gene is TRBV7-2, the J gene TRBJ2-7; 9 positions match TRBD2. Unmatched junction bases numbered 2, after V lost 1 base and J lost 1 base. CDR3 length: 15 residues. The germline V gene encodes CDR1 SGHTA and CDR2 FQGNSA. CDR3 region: CASSLGLAGSYEQYF. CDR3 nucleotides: TGTGCCAGCAGCTTAGGTCTAGCGGGGTCCTACGAGCAGTACTTC.

CDR3 sequence (DNA): TGTGCCAGCAGCTCCGCGACGGGACACTTGGGGTCCTATGGCTACACCTTC. Translating gives CASSSATGHLGSYGYTF. The J gene is TRBJ1-2, the V gene TRBV7-2; D might be TRBD1 (6 bases). Germline V gives CDR1 SGHTA, CDR2 FQGNSA. The CDR3 extends over 17 amino acids. The V end was cut by 4 bases, the J end by 4 bases, with 22 bases between.

The CDR3 DNA reads TGTGCCAGCAGTTACTCCATGGGGCAGACGACCTACGAGCAGTACTTC. Residues: CASSYSMGQTTYEQYF. The chain carries TRBV6-5 and TRBJ2-7; the D gene is possibly TRBD1 (5 bases). V dropped 0 bases and J dropped 2 bases, with 14 bases sitting between them. The CDR3 extends over 16 amino acids. Germline V gene sequence: CDR1 MNHEY, CDR2 SVGAGI.

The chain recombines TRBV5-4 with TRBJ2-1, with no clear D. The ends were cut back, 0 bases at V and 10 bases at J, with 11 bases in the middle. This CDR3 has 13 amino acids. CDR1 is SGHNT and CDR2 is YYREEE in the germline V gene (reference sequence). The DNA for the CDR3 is TGTGCCAGCAGCTTGGCTGGTTCTGAGGAGCAGTTCTTC. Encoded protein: CASSLAGSEEQFF.

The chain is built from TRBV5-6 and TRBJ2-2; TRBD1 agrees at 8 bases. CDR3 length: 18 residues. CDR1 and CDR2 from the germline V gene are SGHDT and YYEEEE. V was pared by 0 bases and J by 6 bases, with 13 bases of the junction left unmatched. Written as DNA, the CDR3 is TGTGCCAGCAGCTTGGACTGGACAGGGTGGTTCGAGGCCGGGGAGCTGTTTTTT. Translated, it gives CASSLDWTGWFEAGELFF.

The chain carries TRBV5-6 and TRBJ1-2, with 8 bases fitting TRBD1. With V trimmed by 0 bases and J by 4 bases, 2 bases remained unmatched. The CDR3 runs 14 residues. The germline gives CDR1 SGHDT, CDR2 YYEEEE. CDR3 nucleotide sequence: TGTGCCAGCAGCTTGGGGACAGGGATCTATGGCTACACCTTC. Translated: CASSLGTGIYGYTF.

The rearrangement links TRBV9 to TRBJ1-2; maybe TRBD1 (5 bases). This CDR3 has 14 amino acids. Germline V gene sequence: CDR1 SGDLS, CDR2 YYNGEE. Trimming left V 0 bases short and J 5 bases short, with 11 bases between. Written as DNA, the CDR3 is TGTGCCAGCAGCGTAGCTCAGGGAGGATATGGCTACACCTTC. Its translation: CASSVAQGGYGYTF.

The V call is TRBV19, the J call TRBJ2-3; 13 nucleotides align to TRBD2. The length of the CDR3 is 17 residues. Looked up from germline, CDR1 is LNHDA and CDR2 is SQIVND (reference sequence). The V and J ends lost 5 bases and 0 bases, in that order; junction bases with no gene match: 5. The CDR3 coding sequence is TGTGCCAGTAGTCCGGGACTAGCGGGACCTAGCACAGATACGCAGTATTTT. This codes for CASSPGLAGPSTDTQYF.

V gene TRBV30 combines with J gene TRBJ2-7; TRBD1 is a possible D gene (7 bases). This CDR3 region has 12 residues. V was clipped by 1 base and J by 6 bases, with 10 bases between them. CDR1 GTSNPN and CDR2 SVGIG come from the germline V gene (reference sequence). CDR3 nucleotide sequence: TGTGCCTGGAGTGCAGGGGGGAGCGAGCAGTACTTC. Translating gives CAWSAGGSEQYF.

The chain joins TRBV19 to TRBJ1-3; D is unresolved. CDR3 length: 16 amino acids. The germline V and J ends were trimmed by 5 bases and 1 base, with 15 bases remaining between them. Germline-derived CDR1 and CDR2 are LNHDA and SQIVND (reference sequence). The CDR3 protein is CASSFLRGRSGNTIYF. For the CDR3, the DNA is TGTGCCAGTAGTTTTCTTCGGGGAAGGTCTGGAAACACCATATATTTT.

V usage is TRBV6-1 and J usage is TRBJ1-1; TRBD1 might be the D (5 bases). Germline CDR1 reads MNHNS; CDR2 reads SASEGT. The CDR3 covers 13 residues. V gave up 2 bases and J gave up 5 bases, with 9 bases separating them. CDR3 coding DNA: TGTGCCAGCAGTGAAACAGGAGATACTGAAGCTTTCTTT. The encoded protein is CASSETGDTEAFF.

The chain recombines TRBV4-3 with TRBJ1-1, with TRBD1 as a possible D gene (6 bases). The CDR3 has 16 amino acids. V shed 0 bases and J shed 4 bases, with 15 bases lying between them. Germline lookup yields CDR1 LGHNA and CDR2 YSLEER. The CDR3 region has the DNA TGCGCCAGCAGCCAAGATCTCCAAGGGGGATCCACTGAAGCTTTCTTT. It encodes CASSQDLQGGSTEAFF.

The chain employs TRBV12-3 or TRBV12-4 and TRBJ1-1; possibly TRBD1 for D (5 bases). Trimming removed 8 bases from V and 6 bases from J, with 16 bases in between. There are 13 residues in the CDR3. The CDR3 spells CASLGPSGAEAFF. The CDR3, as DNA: TGTGCCAGCCTAGGACCCTCGGGGGCTGAAGCTTTCTTT.

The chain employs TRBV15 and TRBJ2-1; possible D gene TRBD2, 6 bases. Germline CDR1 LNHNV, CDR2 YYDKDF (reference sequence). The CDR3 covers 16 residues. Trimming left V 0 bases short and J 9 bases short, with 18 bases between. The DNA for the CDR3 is TGTGCCACCAGCAGAGAGCCCGGCGGGAACAATGGTGAGCAGTTCTTC. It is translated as CATSREPGGNNGEQFF.

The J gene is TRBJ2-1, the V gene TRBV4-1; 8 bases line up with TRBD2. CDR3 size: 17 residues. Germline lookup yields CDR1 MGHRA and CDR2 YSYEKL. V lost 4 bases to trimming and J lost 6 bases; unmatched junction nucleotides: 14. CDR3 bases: TGCGCCAGCAGCCCACGAGAAACAGCGGGAGTTCGCAATGAGCAGTTCTTC. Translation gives CASSPRETAGVRNEQFF.

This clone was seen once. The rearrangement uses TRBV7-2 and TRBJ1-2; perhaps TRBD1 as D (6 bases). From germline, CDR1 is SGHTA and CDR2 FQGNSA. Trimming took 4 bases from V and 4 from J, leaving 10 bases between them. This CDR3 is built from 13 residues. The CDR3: CASSYRDSYGYTF. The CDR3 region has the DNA TGTGCCAGCAGCTACAGGGATTCCTATGGCTACACCTTC.

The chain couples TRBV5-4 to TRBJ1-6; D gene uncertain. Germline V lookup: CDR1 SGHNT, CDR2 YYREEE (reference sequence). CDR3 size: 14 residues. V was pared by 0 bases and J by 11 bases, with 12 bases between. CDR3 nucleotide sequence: TGTGCCAGCAGCTTGGAAGGCACTACGCCACCCCTCCACTTT. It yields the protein CASSLEGTTPPLHF.

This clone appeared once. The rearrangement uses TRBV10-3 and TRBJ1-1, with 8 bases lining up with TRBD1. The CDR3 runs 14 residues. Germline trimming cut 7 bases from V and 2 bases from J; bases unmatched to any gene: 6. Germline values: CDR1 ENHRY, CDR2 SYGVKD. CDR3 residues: CAINGQGHNTEAFF. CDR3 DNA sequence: TGTGCCATCAATGGACAGGGTCACAACACTGAAGCTTTCTTT.

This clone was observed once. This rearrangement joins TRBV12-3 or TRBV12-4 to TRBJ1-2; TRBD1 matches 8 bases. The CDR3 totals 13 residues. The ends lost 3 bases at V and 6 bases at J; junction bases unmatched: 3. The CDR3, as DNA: TGTGCCAGCAGTTTGGGGACAGGAAATGGCTACACCTTC. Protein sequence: CASSLGTGNGYTF.